The source of this T cell receptor beta chain is a study of regulatory T cells in long-lasting Graves disease. Trimming removed 4 bases from V and 3 bases from J, with 7 bases in between. CDR1 is ENHRY, CDR2 SYGVKD, per germline. The CDR3 has 12 residues. Through Arm-PCR of CDR3 regions and iRepertoire HTBI primers, TCR beta libraries were built. TCRdb independently ran MiXCR on the multiplex PCR reads; one entry per CDR3 protein. The sample yields 300,000 to 400,000 distinct CDR3 sequences, 15% to 20% seen once. This clonotype was seen repeatedly, ten times or more. Its antigen remains unidentified. The study, taken as a whole, reports: The study found TRBV28, TRBJ1-2 and TRBJ2-5 favored in persistent disease. Exclusively peripheral blood, rather than thyroid tissue, was studied.

This sample's time point: newly diagnosed GD, antithyroid drugs for less than 3 months. RNA from PBMCs was the source of the TCR library. This chain joins TRBV10-3 and TRBJ2-7, with unresolved D. The sequencing used peripheral blood mononuclear cells (PBMCs), collected at new diagnosis, from a patient treated with antithyroid drugs. The receptor's source is a female donor with Graves disease. The CDR3 is CAISGRLYEQYF. In DNA form, the CDR3 reads TGTGCCATCAGTGGCAGGCTCTACGAGCAGTACTTC.